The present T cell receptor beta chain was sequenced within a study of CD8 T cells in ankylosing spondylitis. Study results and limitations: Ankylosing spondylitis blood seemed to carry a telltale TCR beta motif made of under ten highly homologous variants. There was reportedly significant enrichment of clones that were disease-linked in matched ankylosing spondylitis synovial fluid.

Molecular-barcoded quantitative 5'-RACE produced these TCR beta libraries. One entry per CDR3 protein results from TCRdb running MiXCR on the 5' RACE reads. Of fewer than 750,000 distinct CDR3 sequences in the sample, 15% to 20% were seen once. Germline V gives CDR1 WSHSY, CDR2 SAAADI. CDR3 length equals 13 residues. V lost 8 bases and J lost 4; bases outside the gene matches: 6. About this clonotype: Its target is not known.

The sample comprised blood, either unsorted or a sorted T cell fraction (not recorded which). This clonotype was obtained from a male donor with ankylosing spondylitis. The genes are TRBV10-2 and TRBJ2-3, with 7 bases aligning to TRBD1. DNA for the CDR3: TGCGCCAGCGCAGAGACAGGGCCAGATACGCAGTATTTT. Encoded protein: CASAETGPDTQYF.